The 3 T cell receptor beta chains reported below all come from one sample, sequenced in a study of T cells in narcolepsy. The repertoire was sequenced with immunoSEQ multiplex PCR; TCRdb's copy has only in-frame clones and lacks some. Here the sample spans just over 20,000 clones, just over 90% being singletons. Material: CD45RA- memory CD4+ T cells from PBMCs. All receptors come from a human donor with narcolepsy.

The J gene is TRBJ2-7, the V gene TRBV5-1; TRBD1 matches 7 bases. The CDR3 is 15 residues long. The ends lost 4 bases at V and 3 bases at J; junction bases unmatched: 10. CDR1 and CDR2 from the germline V gene are SGHRS and YFSETQ. As DNA, the CDR3 is TGCGCCAGCAGCGTCAAACAGGGGCTGGGCTACGAGCAGTACTTC. It yields the protein CASSVKQGLGYEQYF.

The chain is built from TRBV19 and TRBJ2-5; 10 bases match TRBD2. The germline CDR1 and CDR2 sequences are LNHDA and SQIVND (reference sequence). V shed 5 bases, J shed 7 bases, and the junction held 10 bases outside the gene matches. CDR3 length equals 15 residues. Here the CDR3 reads CASSEITSGTGTQYF. The CDR3 nucleotides are TGTGCCAGTAGTGAGATCACTAGCGGGACAGGGACCCAGTACTTC.

This clone is a singleton in its sample. The chain recombines TRBV27 with TRBJ2-7, with 7 bases matching TRBD2. The germline CDR1 and CDR2 sequences are MNHEY and SMNVEV (reference sequence). The junction had 7 bases not matched to a gene; V was cut back by 5 bases and J by 0 bases. There are 15 residues in the CDR3. The DNA for the CDR3 is TGTGCCAGCAGTCGCATGGGGGGGAGCTCCTACGAGCAGTACTTC. It specifies CASSRMGGSSYEQYF.